These 8 T cell receptor beta chains originate from one sample sequenced in a study of blood T cell repertoires in COVID-19. Assay: immunoSEQ multiplex PCR; the TCRdb copy retains only in-frame clones and omits some. The table shows under 200,000 clones, with roughly four fifths occurring only once. The specimen sequenced was peripheral blood. These receptors were collected from a woman aged 40 to 55 with acute or convalescent COVID-19.

This sequence joins TRBV4-1 and TRBJ1-2; tentatively, D is TRBD1 (5 bases). CDR1 and CDR2 (germline): MGHRA, YSYEKL. With 0 bases removed from V and 4 bases from J, the gap between germline ends came to 15 bases. The CDR3 length is 16 residues. CDR3: CASSQDQGRTLYGYTF. In DNA form, the CDR3 reads TGCGCCAGCAGCCAAGATCAGGGAAGAACCCTCTATGGCTACACCTTC.

The gene calls are TRBV7-9 and TRBJ2-7; TRBD1 aligns across 9 bases. This CDR3 spans 15 amino acids. V trimming: 5 bases; J trimming: 5 bases; junction bases outside the gene matches: 10. Germline CDR1 reads SEHNR; CDR2 reads FQNEAQ (reference sequence). CDR3 region: CASSIYGTGFDEQYF. For the CDR3, the DNA is TGTGCCAGCAGCATATACGGGACAGGGTTTGACGAGCAGTACTTC.

For this clone: The junction and the germline gene differ at one end; a read error may be behind it. The rearrangement joins TRBV7-7 to TRBJ2-1, with 8 bases that match TRBD2. The CDR3 runs to 13 residues. CDR1 is SSHAT, CDR2 FNYEAQ, per germline (reference sequence). The CDR3 is CASSSHGGAEQFF. CDR3 nucleotides: TGTGCTAGCAGTTCCCACGGGGGGGCTGAGCAGTTCTTC.

The chain couples TRBV10-3 to TRBJ1-2; TRBD1 agrees at 9 bases. With V trimmed by 8 bases and J by 6 bases, 7 bases remained unmatched. Germline loops: CDR1 ENHRY, CDR2 SYGVKD. The CDR3 has 13 residues. CDR3 region: CAIATGGEDGYTF. CDR3 in DNA: TGTGCCATCGCAACAGGGGGCGAAGATGGCTACACCTTC.

This clone showed up just once. V usage is TRBV7-9 and J usage is TRBJ2-7; 8 nucleotides agree with TRBD2. The CDR3 consists of 15 residues. Germline CDR1 SEHNR, CDR2 FQNEAQ (reference sequence). The V gene end was trimmed by 1 base and the J gene end by 1 base; junction bases not matched to a gene: 3. CDR3 protein: CASSLGSGRSYEQYF. The CDR3 DNA is TGTGCCAGCAGCTTAGGAAGCGGGAGATCCTACGAGCAGTACTTC.

V is TRBV7-2 and J is TRBJ2-5, with 12 bases fitting TRBD2. Germline V gives CDR1 SGHTA, CDR2 FQGNSA. V lost 5 bases and J lost 4; bases outside the gene matches: 8. CDR3 length: 16 residues. This CDR3 reads CASSPRLAGAGETQYF. In DNA form, the CDR3 reads TGTGCCAGCAGCCCGCGACTAGCGGGAGCGGGAGAGACCCAGTACTTC.

The genes are TRBV11-2 and TRBJ2-2; no reliable D call. V gave up 5 bases and J gave up 6 bases, with 16 bases separating them. The CDR3 runs 15 residues. The germline V gene encodes CDR1 SGHAT and CDR2 FQNNGV. The CDR3 region is CASSLRVIEPGELFF. CDR3 sequence (DNA): TGTGCCAGCAGCCTCCGGGTTATTGAACCCGGGGAGCTGTTTTTT. The full variable domain, its missing parts supplied by reference TRBV11-2 and TRBJ2-2, is EAGVAQSPRYKIIEKRQSVAFWCNPISGHATLYWYQQILGQGPKLLIQFQNNGVVDDSQLPKDRFSAERLKGVDSTLKIQPAKLEDSAVYLCASSLRVIEPGELFFGEGSRLTVL.

The chain uses TRBV10-3 and TRBJ2-5; 10 bases line up with TRBD2. The CDR3 consists of 15 residues. With 8 bases clipped from V and 2 bases from J, the junction kept 8 bases outside the gene matches. Germline V CDR1 and CDR2: ENHRY, SYGVKD. In nucleotides, the CDR3 is TGTGCCATCTCGAGAGGACTAGCGGATCAAGAGACCCAGTACTTC. This gives the protein CAISRGLADQETQYF.